The rows below give T cell receptor beta chains drawn from one sample of a study of identical twins. A single record per CDR3 protein comes from TCRdb applying MiXCR to the 5' RACE reads. The top ten hold around 3% of the sample, which has 450,000 to 650,000 distinct CDR3 sequences, roughly 9.9% seen once. This sample also appeared in a second study, on yellow fever vaccine responses in identical twins.

Sequenced sample: PBMCs. These TCRs come from a woman aged 18-35 years in good health. CDR3s include the opening cysteine and the closing phenylalanine or tryptophan. The D gene is left open where the match is weak. The listing skips clone size in some rows; elsewhere it reads once, few, many or a size class.

TRBV11-2	many	NA	TRBJ1-1	TGTGCCAGCAGCCGGAGTTTCGGAGAGAACACTGAAGCTTTCTTT	CASSRSFGENTEAFF
TRBV12-3/TRBV12-4	NA	TRBD2	TRBJ2-1	TGTGCCAGCAGCGGACTAGCGGAGGGCTCCTACAATGAGCAGTTCTTC	CASSGLAEGSYNEQFF
TRBV11-2	many	TRBD2	TRBJ2-3	TGTGCCAGCAGCTTAGGTTATAGCGGGAGTGCAGATACGCAGTATTTT	CASSLGYSGSADTQYF
TRBV15	NA	NA	TRBJ2-1	TGTGCCACCGAGATTGGTGGTAAGCGGATCTACAATGAGCAGTTCTTC	CATEIGGKRIYNEQFF
TRBV20-1	NA	NA	TRBJ2-1	TGCAGTGCGCCCGAGTCGCTAGTTAGGGGTGAGCAGTTCTTC	CSAPESLVRGEQFF
TRBV20-1	few	NA	TRBJ2-3	TGCAGTGCCGATCGGGGGACTAGCACAGATACGCAGTATTTT	CSADRGTSTDTQYF
TRBV6-1	NA	TRBD2	TRBJ2-1	TGTGCCGCAGCGGGGGGTATGACGGGTGAGCAGTTCTTC	CAAAGGMTGEQFF
TRBV25-1	few	NA	TRBJ2-4	TGTGCCAGCAGTGAATATTCAGGGGACAAAAACATTCAGTACTTC	CASSEYSGDKNIQYF
TRBV28	many	NA	TRBJ2-7	TGTGCCAGCAGCCCAACAGGGACGATCTACGAGCAGTACTTC	CASSPTGTIYEQYF
TRBV2	few	NA	TRBJ1-1	TGTGCCAGCACTCAGGGGATCGCGGGCACTGAAGCTTTCTTT	CASTQGIAGTEAFF
TRBV24-1	NA	TRBD1	TRBJ2-3	TGTGCCACCAGTGAGCCCGGGACAGGGAAAGGGGCCACAGATACGCAGTATTTT	CATSEPGTGKGATDTQYF
TRBV3-1	many	NA	TRBJ2-5	TGTGCCAGCAGCCAAGATTTGATAGAACAAGAGACCCAGTACTTC	CASSQDLIEQETQYF
TRBV6-4	few	TRBD2	TRBJ2-3	TGTGCCAGCAGTGAGATAGCGGGAGGACGAACAGATACGCAGTATTTT	CASSEIAGGRTDTQYF
TRBV5-1	NA	NA	TRBJ2-7	TGCGCCAGCAGCTTGGTCCCTACAGTGACCTACGAGCAGTACTTC	CASSLVPTVTYEQYF
TRBV12-3/TRBV12-4	NA	NA	TRBJ2-7	TGTGCCAGCAGCCTCTCGACCACACCAATCTACGAGCAGTACTTC	CASSLSTTPIYEQYF
TRBV4-3	many	TRBD2	TRBJ2-1	TGCGCCAGCAGCCAAGATCTTGAGCGGGAGCAGGGAAATGAGCAGTTCTTC	CASSQDLEREQGNEQFF
TRBV28	few	TRBD1	TRBJ2-3	TGTGCCAGCCGACCGGGACAGGGGGCGAATAGAGATACGCAGTATTTT	CASRPGQGANRDTQYF
TRBV20-1	NA	NA	TRBJ2-5	TGCAGTGCTAGATTCCGTGAAGAGACCCAGTACTTC	CSARFREETQYF
TRBV7-2	many	NA	TRBJ2-5	TGTGCCAGAGGGGTACAAGAGACCCAGTACTTC	CARGVQETQYF
TRBV12-3/TRBV12-4	NA	NA	TRBJ1-6	TGTGCCAGCACACCGGGAAATAATTCACCCCTCCACTTT	CASTPGNNSPLHF
TRBV12-3/TRBV12-4	NA	NA	TRBJ2-6	TGTGCCAGCAGTTTAAGGGTGCTGATCTCTGGGGCCAACGTCCTGACTTTC	CASSLRVLISGANVLTF
TRBV4-3	many	NA	TRBJ2-2	TGCGCCAGCAGCCAAGAGTCGCCTGACAGGCTAGGCACCGGGGAGCTGTTTTTT	CASSQESPDRLGTGELFF
TRBV18	NA	NA	TRBJ2-3	TGTGCCAGCTCATTAGTAAGCATGGATACGCAGTATTTT	CASSLVSMDTQYF
TRBV3-1	NA	NA	TRBJ1-6	TGTGCCAGCAGCCAAGCAGGAAAGGGTTCACCCCTCCACTTT	CASSQAGKGSPLHF
TRBV7-2	NA	TRBD2	TRBJ2-7	TGTGCCAGCAGCTTCACTAGCGCCAGCTCCTACGAGCAGTACTTC	CASSFTSASSYEQYF
TRBV20-1	NA	TRBD2	TRBJ2-4	TGCAGTGCTAGTCTCGCGGGAGTAGCCAAAAACATTCAGTACTTC	CSASLAGVAKNIQYF
TRBV20-1	few	TRBD2	TRBJ2-3	TGCAGTGCAAAACCCCTCCGGGGGGGCCTCTCAGATACGCAGTATTTT	CSAKPLRGGLSDTQYF
TRBV15	many	NA	TRBJ2-2	TGTGCCACCAGTCCCGCGTGGGGGGGCTTCGGGGAGCTGTTTTTT	CATSPAWGGFGELFF
TRBV7-2	few	TRBD1	TRBJ2-1	TGTGCCAGCAGCTTACACGGGACAGGGGGCCGGAATGAGCAGTTCTTC	CASSLHGTGGRNEQFF
TRBV29-1	many	TRBD2	TRBJ2-1	TGCAGCGTTGATGGACTAGCGGGGGGGGTATACAATGAGCAGTTCTTC	CSVDGLAGGVYNEQFF
TRBV12-3/TRBV12-4	many	NA	TRBJ2-1	TGTGCCAGCAGCTCAGGCCCCTTCAATGAGCAGTTCTTC	CASSSGPFNEQFF
TRBV6-2/TRBV6-3	NA	NA	TRBJ2-3	TGTGCCAGCAGCCTACTAGCACTCAGCACAGATACGCAGTATTTT	CASSLLALSTDTQYF
TRBV20-1	few	TRBD1	TRBJ1-5	TGCAGTGCTTGGACAGGGAAGGGAAATCAGCCCCAGCATTTT	CSAWTGKGNQPQHF
TRBV5-6	NA	TRBD2	TRBJ2-1	TGTGCCAGCAGCTGGACTAGCGGGAGCTCCTACAATGAGCAGTTCTTC	CASSWTSGSSYNEQFF
TRBV29-1	NA	NA	TRBJ2-5	TGCAGCGTTTCCCCCCAGGGGGAGACCCAGTACTTC	CSVSPQGETQYF
TRBV3-1	NA	NA	TRBJ2-3	TGTGCCAGCAGACAAACAATCACAGCTCTGACAGATACGCAGTATTTT	CASRQTITALTDTQYF
TRBV20-1	NA	TRBD1	TRBJ1-4	TGCAGTGCCCAAAAACAGGGGACTAATGAAAAACTGTTTTTT	CSAQKQGTNEKLFF
TRBV7-2	NA	NA	TRBJ2-7	TGTGCCAGCAGCAAAGTCATGTCCTACGAGCAGTACTTC	CASSKVMSYEQYF
TRBV20-1	many	NA	TRBJ2-7	TGCAGTGCTAGAGAGGCAGGGTACTCCTACGAGCAGTACTTC	CSAREAGYSYEQYF
TRBV2	NA	TRBD2	TRBJ2-5	TGTGCCAGCAGTGATGAGCGGGGGGCGCAAGAGACCCAGTACTTC	CASSDERGAQETQYF
TRBV21-1	many	NA	TRBJ2-1	TGTGCCAGCAGTCAAAGCGGCGGGGAGCAGTTCTTC	CASSQSGGEQFF